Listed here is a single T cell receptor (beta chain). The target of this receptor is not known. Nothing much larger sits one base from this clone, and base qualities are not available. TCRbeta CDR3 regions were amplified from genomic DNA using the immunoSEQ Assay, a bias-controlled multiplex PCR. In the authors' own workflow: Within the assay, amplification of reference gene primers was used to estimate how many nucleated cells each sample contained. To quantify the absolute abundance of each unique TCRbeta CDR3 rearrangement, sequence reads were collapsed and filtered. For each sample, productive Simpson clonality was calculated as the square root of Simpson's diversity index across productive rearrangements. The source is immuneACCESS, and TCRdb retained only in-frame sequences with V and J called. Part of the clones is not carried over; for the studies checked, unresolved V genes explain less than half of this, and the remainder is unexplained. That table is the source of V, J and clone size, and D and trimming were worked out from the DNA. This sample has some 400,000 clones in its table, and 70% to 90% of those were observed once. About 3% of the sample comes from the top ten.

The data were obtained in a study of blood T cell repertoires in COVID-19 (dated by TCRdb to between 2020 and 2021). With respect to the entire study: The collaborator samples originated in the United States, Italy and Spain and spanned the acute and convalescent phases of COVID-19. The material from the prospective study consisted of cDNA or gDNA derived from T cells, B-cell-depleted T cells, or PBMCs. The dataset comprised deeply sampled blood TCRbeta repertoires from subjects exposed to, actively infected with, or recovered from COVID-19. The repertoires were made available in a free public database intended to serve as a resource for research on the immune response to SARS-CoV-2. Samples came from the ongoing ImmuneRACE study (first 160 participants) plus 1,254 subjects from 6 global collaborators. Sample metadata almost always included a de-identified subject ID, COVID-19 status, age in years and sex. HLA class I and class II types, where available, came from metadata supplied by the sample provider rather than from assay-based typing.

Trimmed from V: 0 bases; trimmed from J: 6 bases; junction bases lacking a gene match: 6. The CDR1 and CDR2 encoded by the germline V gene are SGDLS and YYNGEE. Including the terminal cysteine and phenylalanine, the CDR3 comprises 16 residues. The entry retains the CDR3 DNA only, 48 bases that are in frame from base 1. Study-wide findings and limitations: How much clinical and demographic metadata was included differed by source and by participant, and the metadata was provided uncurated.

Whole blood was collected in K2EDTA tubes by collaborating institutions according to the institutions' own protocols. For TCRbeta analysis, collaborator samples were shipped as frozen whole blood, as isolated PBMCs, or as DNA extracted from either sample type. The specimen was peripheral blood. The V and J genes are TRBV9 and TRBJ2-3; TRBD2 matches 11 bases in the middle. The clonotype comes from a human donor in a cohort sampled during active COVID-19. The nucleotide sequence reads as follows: TGTGCCAGCAGCGTAGTGGCTAGCGGGGGGATGGATACGCAGTATTTT. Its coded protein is CASSVVASGGMDTQYF.